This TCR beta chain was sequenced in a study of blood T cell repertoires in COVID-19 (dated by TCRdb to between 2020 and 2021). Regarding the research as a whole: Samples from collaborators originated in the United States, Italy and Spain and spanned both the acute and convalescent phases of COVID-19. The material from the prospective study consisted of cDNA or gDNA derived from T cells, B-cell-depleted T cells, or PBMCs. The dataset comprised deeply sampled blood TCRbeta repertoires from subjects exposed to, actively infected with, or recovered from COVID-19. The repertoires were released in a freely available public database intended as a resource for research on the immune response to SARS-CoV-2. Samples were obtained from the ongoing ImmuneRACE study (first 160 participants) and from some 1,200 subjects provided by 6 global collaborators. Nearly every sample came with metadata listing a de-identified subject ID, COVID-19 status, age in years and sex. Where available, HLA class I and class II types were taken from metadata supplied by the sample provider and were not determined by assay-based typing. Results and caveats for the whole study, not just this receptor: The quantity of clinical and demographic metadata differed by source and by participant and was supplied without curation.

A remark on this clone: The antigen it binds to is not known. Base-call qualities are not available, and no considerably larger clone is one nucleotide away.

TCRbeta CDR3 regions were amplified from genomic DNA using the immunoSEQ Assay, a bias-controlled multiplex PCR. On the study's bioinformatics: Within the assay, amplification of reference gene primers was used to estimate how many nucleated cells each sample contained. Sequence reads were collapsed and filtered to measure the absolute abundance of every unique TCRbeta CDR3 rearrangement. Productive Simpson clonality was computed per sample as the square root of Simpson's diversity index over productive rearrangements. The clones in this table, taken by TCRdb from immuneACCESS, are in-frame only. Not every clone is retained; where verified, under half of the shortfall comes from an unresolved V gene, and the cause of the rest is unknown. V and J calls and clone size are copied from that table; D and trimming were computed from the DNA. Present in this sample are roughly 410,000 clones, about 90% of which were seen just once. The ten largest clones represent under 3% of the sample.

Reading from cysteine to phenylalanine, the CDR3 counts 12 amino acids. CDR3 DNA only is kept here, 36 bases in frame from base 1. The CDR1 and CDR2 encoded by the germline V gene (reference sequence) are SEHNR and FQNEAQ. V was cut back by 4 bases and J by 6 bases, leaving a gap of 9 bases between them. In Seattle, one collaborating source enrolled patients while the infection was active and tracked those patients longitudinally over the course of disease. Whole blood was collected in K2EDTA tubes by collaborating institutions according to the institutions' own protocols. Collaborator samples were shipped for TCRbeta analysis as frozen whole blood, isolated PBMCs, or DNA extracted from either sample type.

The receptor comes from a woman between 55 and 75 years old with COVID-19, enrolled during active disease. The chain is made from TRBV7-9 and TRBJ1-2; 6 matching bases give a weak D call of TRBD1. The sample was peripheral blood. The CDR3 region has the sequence CASSSTGNGYTF. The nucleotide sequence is TGTGCCAGCAGCTCTACAGGGAATGGCTACACCTTC. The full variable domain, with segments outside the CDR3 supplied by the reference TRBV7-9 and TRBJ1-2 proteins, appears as DTGVSQNPRHKITKRGQNVTFRCDPISEHNRLYWYRQTLGQGPEFLTYFQNEAQLEKSRLLSDRFSAERPKGSFSTLEIQRTEQGDSAMYLCASSSTGNGYTFGSGTRLTVV.